The 25 T cell receptor beta chains reported below all come from one sample, sequenced in a study of cytomegalovirus exposure and HLA in healthy donors. PCR amplification relied on 60 Vbeta primers (plus 13 Jbeta primers). Libraries were prepared by immunoSEQ multiplex PCR; TCRdb keeps only in-frame clonotypes and omits some of them. This sample has more than 80,000 clones, with 63% found just once. Sequencing was carried out using PBMCs. These receptors were collected from a woman aged 40 to 50 in good health and CMV-seropositive.

The V gene is TRBV7-3, the J gene TRBJ1-1; 9 nucleotides line up with TRBD1. This CDR3 has 16 amino acids. V was pared by 4 bases and J by 1 base, with 7 bases of the junction left unmatched. Germline V gives CDR1 SGHTA, CDR2 FQGTGA. The CDR3 nucleotides are TGTGCCAGCAGCTCTGGGACAGGGTCGACGAACACTGAAGCTTTCTTT. Protein: CASSSGTGSTNTEAFF.

The V and J genes are TRBV4-3 and TRBJ2-5; a weak D match, TRBD2 (5 bases). CDR1 is LGHNA and CDR2 is YSLEER in the germline V gene. The CDR3 contains 14 residues. V lost 1 base, J lost 8 bases, and 14 bases lay in between. In DNA, the CDR3 is TGCGCCAGCAGCCAAGTGGAGGCGGCGGGTACCCAGTACTTC. Its translation: CASSQVEAAGTQYF.

The gene calls are TRBV11-2 and TRBJ2-1, with D unresolved. With 5 bases removed from V and 0 bases from J, the gap between germline ends came to 17 bases. Per the germline V gene, CDR1 is SGHAT and CDR2 is FQNNGV. The CDR3 sequence is 17 residues long. CDR3 sequence: CASSPRGGSNSYNEQFF. The CDR3, as DNA: TGTGCCAGCAGCCCCCGCGGCGGTTCTAACTCCTACAATGAGCAGTTCTTC.

This rearrangement joins TRBV19 to TRBJ1-5; D possibly corresponds to TRBD1 (6 bases). Trimming pared 7 bases from V and 5 bases from J, leaving 30 bases between. CDR1 is LNHDA, CDR2 SQIVND, per germline (reference sequence). The CDR3 is 19 amino acids. The chain's CDR3 is CASMGGEGGRRHRDQPQHF. In nucleotides, the CDR3 is TGTGCCAGTATGGGAGGGGAGGGGGGACGGCGACACCGGGATCAGCCCCAGCATTTT.

The table lists this clone with a few counts. The chain carries TRBV5-4 and TRBJ2-3; D call uncertain. The ends were cut back, 3 bases at V and 4 bases at J, with 12 bases in the middle. Germline values: CDR1 SGHNT, CDR2 YYREEE (reference sequence). The CDR3 contains 14 residues. This chain's CDR3 is CASSSQTGSDTQYF. The CDR3 nucleotides read TGTGCCAGCAGCTCGCAAACGGGTTCAGATACGCAGTATTTT.

This clone was detected a few times. This chain uses TRBV19 with TRBJ2-3, with 7 nucleotides matching TRBD2. Germline V gene sequence: CDR1 LNHDA, CDR2 SQIVND (reference sequence). V lost 8 bases and J lost 3; bases outside the gene matches: 8. There are 14 residues in the CDR3. CDR3 in amino acids: CASCRSGPTDTQYF. The CDR3 coding sequence is TGTGCCAGTTGTCGTAGCGGGCCTACAGATACGCAGTATTTT.

The table lists this clone with a few counts. The J gene is TRBJ2-6, the V gene TRBV30, with D unresolved. V lost 3 bases and J lost 4, with 16 bases in between. CDR1 GTSNPN and CDR2 SVGIG come from the germline V gene (reference sequence). This CDR3 region has 16 residues. The DNA of the CDR3 is TGTGCCTGGAGGAGAGGTCGAATTGCAGGGGCCAACGTCCTGACTTTC. Amino acids: CAWRRGRIAGANVLTF.

The rearrangement uses TRBV27 and TRBJ2-5, with 8 bases identical to TRBD1. CDR1 is MNHEY, CDR2 SMNVEV, per germline (reference sequence). Trimming took 8 bases from V and 5 from J; bases not matched to a gene: 16. The CDR3 extends over 16 amino acids. This CDR3 reads CASSTIAGGGKETQYF. DNA for the CDR3: TGTGCCAGCTCAACAATCGCAGGGGGCGGGAAGGAGACCCAGTACTTC.

The table lists this clone with a few counts. The chain joins TRBV25-1 to TRBJ2-1; 8 bases match TRBD2. The CDR3 sequence is 16 residues long. V lost 3 bases to trimming and J lost 4 bases; unmatched junction nucleotides: 8. Germline CDR1 and CDR2: MGHDK and SYGVNS. Written as DNA, the CDR3 is TGTGCCAGCAGTGACCCCGGGGGGGGGCGATACAATGAGCAGTTCTTC. It encodes CASSDPGGGRYNEQFF.

CDR3 coding DNA: TGTGCCAGCTCCCCGGACAGCGCTAACTATGGCTACACCTTC. It yields the protein CASSPDSANYGYTF. V gene TRBV18 combines with J gene TRBJ1-2; tentatively, D is TRBD1 (6 bases). The CDR3 runs to 14 residues. Trimming stripped 6 bases from V and 0 bases from J, with 11 bases between. Germline V gives CDR1 KGHSH, CDR2 LQKENI.

The J gene is TRBJ2-1, the V gene TRBV9; 11 bases fit TRBD2. Germline V gene lookup returns CDR1 SGDLS and CDR2 YYNGEE. The CDR3 consists of 15 residues. The junction had 2 bases not matched to a gene; V was cut back by 0 bases and J by 6 bases. The CDR3: CASSVGLAGGNEQFF. The CDR3 DNA is TGTGCCAGCAGCGTAGGGCTAGCGGGAGGCAATGAGCAGTTCTTC.

This chain uses TRBV7-9 with TRBJ2-5; 10 bases align to TRBD1. The CDR3 has 16 amino acids. V gave up 5 bases and J gave up 4 bases; unmatched junction bases: 10. Germline V gene lookup returns CDR1 SEHNR and CDR2 FQNEAQ (reference sequence). This CDR3 is CASSQGTGVVRETQYF. The CDR3 DNA reads TGTGCCAGCAGCCAAGGGACAGGGGTGGTTCGAGAGACCCAGTACTTC. The whole variable domain, filled in from reference TRBV7-9 and TRBJ2-5, reads DTGVSQNPRHKITKRGQNVTFRCDPISEHNRLYWYRQTLGQGPEFLTYFQNEAQLEKSRLLSDRFSAERPKGSFSTLEIQRTEQGDSAMYLCASSQGTGVVRETQYFGPGTRLLVL.

This chain joins TRBV27 and TRBJ2-3, with a tentative D call TRBD1 (5 bases). The CDR3 spans 14 residues. The ends were cut back, 3 bases at V and 8 bases at J, with 15 bases in the middle. The germline CDR1 and CDR2 sequences are MNHEY and SMNVEV (reference sequence). This CDR3 is CASSFGARVTTQYF. CDR3 DNA: TGTGCCAGCAGTTTTGGGGCCCGTGTGACTACGCAGTATTTT.

The chain has TRBV14 and TRBJ2-2; tentative D call: TRBD2 (5 bases). The V gene lost 4 bases and the J gene lost 4 bases, with 16 bases spanning the gap. This CDR3 contains 16 residues. The V gene's germline CDR1 is SGHDN and CDR2 FVKESK. The CDR3 is CASSLLVGEGTGELFF. DNA for the CDR3: TGTGCCAGCAGCCTACTAGTGGGAGAGGGCACCGGGGAGCTGTTTTTT.

The chain employs TRBV2 and TRBJ2-3; 13 positions match TRBD2. The length of the CDR3 is 18 residues. Losses at the gene ends were 6 bases for V and 0 bases for J; bases not matched to a gene: 9. From germline, CDR1 is SNHLY and CDR2 FYNNEI. The CDR3, as DNA: TGTGCCAGCAGGCAACCGGGACTAGCGGGGATAAGCACAGATACGCAGTATTTT. Protein: CASRQPGLAGISTDTQYF.

The genes are TRBV13 and TRBJ2-1; maybe TRBD2 (6 bases). V dropped 1 base and J dropped 3 bases, with 13 bases sitting between them. The CDR3 runs to 16 residues. Germline-derived CDR1 and CDR2 are PRHDT and FYEKMQ (reference sequence). The CDR3 region is CASSLASGLNYNEQFF. CDR3 bases: TGTGCCAGCAGCTTAGCCAGCGGGTTGAACTACAATGAGCAGTTCTTC. Supplemented by reference TRBV13 and TRBJ2-1, the full variable domain reads AAGVIQSPRHLIKEKRETATLKCYPIPRHDTVYWYQQGPGQDPQFLISFYEKMQSDKGSIPDRFSAQQFSDYHSELNMSSLELGDSALYFCASSLASGLNYNEQFFGPGTRLTVL.

The chain has TRBV11-2 and TRBJ2-7, with TRBD2 as a possible D gene (5 bases). CDR1 is SGHAT and CDR2 is FQNNGV in the germline V gene. This CDR3 spans 17 amino acids. The germline V and J ends were trimmed by 5 bases and 0 bases, with 20 bases remaining between them. In DNA form, the CDR3 reads TGTGCCAGCAGCCCCATCTCGAGGGCTAGATCCTCCTACGAGCAGTACTTC. This codes for CASSPISRARSSYEQYF.

This chain links TRBV4-3 with TRBJ2-7; 11 nucleotides match TRBD2. V lost 0 bases, J lost 3 bases, and 10 bases stayed unmatched. Per the germline V gene, CDR1 is LGHNA and CDR2 is YSLEER. This CDR3 is 18 amino acids long. CDR3 DNA: TGCGCCAGCAGCCAAGAATTACTAGCGGGAGCGTACCTCTACGAGCAGTACTTC. This gives the protein CASSQELLAGAYLYEQYF.

This clone appeared a few times. The gene calls are TRBV7-3 and TRBJ1-4, with D perhaps matching TRBD1 (6 bases). This CDR3 contains 15 residues. Per the germline V gene, CDR1 is SGHTA and CDR2 is FQGTGA. V lost 5 bases to trimming and J lost 7 bases, with 17 bases between them. CDR3: CASSHARGAGEKLFF. The CDR3 bases are TGTGCCAGCAGCCACGCCCGGGGGGCTGGTGAAAAACTGTTTTTT.

This sequence joins TRBV7-2 and TRBJ2-7; 7 bases line up with TRBD1. CDR3 length equals 15 residues. With V trimmed by 5 bases and J by 2 bases, 9 bases remained unmatched. The germline gives CDR1 SGHTA, CDR2 FQGNSA. CDR3 DNA: TGTGCCAGCAGCCCCCGGACAGGAGAACCCTACGAGCAGTACTTC. It codes for CASSPRTGEPYEQYF. The variable domain in full, with the rest retrieved from reference TRBV7-2 and TRBJ2-7, is GAGVSQSPSNKVTEKGKDVELRCDPISGHTALYWYRQSLGQGLEFLIYFQGNSAPDKSGLPSDRFSAERTGGSVSTLTIQRTQQEDSAVYLCASSPRTGEPYEQYFGPGTRLTVT.

CDR3 DNA: TGTGCCAGCAGTTCGTACAGCTCCGGACAGGGGGCAAGAGATACGCAGTATTTT. As protein: CASSSYSSGQGARDTQYF. This chain joins TRBV28 and TRBJ2-3, with 11 nucleotides matching TRBD1. V trimming: 4 bases; J trimming: 5 bases; junction bases outside the gene matches: 14. This CDR3 contains 18 residues. The germline CDR1 and CDR2 sequences are MDHEN and SYDVKM. The full variable domain, its missing parts supplied by reference TRBV28 and TRBJ2-3, is DVKVTQSSRYLVKRTGEKVFLECVQDMDHENMFWYRQDPGLGLRLIYFSYDVKMKEKGDIPEGYSVSREKKERFSLILESASTNQTSMYLCASSSYSSGQGARDTQYFGPGTRLTVL.

The rearrangement links TRBV2 to TRBJ1-1; D is undetermined. Germline V gene sequence: CDR1 SNHLY, CDR2 FYNNEI. This CDR3 region has 11 residues. Between the trimmed V and J ends, which lost 4 bases and 9 bases, there was a span of 9 bases. The CDR3 DNA sequence: TGTGCCAGCAGTGGGAGTCCAAAAGCTTTCTTT. Protein product: CASSGSPKAFF.

This clone was seen more than once but under ten times. The chain recombines TRBV5-5 with TRBJ2-7, with 7 bases that match TRBD2. CDR3 length: 14 residues. Germline loops: CDR1 SGHKS, CDR2 YYEKEE (reference sequence). The V gene end was trimmed by 4 bases and the J gene end by 5 bases; junction bases not matched to a gene: 9. The CDR3 loop is CASSRAGAFHEQYF. CDR3 nucleotide sequence: TGTGCCAGCAGCCGGGCGGGAGCGTTCCACGAGCAGTACTTC. The complete variable domain, with remaining parts taken from reference TRBV5-5 and TRBJ2-7, reads DAGVTQSPTHLIKTRGQQVTLRCSPISGHKSVSWYQQVLGQGPQFIFQYYEKEERGRGNFPDRFSARQFPNYSSELNVNALLLGDSALYLCASSRAGAFHEQYFGPGTRLTVT.

The J gene is TRBJ1-2, the V gene TRBV19; no clear D gene. The CDR3 extends over 14 amino acids. The V gene's germline CDR1 is LNHDA and CDR2 SQIVND (reference sequence). Trimming stripped 6 bases from V and 6 bases from J, with 17 bases between. CDR3 coding DNA: TGTGCCAGTAGCTTCCGGTTATTCCGAGATGGCTACACCTTC. This translates into CASSFRLFRDGYTF.

The gene calls are TRBV7-6 and TRBJ2-1, with TRBD1 as a possible D gene (6 bases). Trimming removed 4 bases at V and 10 bases at J, with 20 bases between. The CDR3 contains 15 residues. Per germline, CDR1 SGHVS and CDR2 FNYEAQ. CDR3 in DNA: TGTGCCAGCAGCTCGCAGACCGAAGTCAGGGGAGAGCAGTTCTTC. Its protein is CASSSQTEVRGEQFF.